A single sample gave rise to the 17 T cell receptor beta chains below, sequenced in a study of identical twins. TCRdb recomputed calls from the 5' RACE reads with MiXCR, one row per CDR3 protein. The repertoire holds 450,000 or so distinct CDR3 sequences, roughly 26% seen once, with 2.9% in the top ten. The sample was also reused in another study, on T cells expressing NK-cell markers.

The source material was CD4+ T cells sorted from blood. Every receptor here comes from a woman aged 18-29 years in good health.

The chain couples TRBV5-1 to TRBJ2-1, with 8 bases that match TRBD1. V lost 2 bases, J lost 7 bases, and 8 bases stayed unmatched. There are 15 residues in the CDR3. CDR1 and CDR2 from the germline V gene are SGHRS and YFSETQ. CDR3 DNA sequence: TGCGCCAGCAGCTTAAGGGACAGGTCCGCTAATGAGCAGTTCTTC. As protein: CASSLRDRSANEQFF.

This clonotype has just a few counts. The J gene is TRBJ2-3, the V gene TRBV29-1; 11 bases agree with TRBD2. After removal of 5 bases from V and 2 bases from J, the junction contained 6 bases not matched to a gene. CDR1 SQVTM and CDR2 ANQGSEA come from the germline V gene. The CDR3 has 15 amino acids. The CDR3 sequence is CSVSRLAGTTDTQYF. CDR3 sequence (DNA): TGCAGCGTTTCCCGACTAGCGGGGACCACAGATACGCAGTATTTT.

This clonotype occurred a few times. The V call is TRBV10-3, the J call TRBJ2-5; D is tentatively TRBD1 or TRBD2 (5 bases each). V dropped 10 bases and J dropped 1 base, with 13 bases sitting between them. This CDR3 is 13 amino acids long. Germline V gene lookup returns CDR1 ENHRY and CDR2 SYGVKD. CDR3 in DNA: TGTGCCACCCTCCCGGGACCCCAAGAGACCCAGTACTTC. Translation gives CATLPGPQETQYF.

The DNA for the CDR3 is TGTGCCAGCAGCTCCCCCCATGGGACAGCCAAAAACATTCAGTACTTC. Protein product: CASSSPHGTAKNIQYF. The chain carries TRBV7-9 and TRBJ2-4; D assignment may be TRBD1 or TRBD2 (5 bases each). This CDR3 has 16 amino acids. Per the germline V gene, CDR1 is SEHNR and CDR2 is FQNEAQ (reference sequence). V lost 4 bases to trimming and J lost 0 bases, with 13 bases between them.

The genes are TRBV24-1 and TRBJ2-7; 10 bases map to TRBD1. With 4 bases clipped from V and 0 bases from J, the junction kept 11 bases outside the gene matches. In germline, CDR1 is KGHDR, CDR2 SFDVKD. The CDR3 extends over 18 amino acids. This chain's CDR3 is CATSDPTGGHPLSYEQYF. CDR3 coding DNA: TGTGCCACCAGTGACCCGACAGGGGGCCACCCTCTCTCCTACGAGCAGTACTTC.

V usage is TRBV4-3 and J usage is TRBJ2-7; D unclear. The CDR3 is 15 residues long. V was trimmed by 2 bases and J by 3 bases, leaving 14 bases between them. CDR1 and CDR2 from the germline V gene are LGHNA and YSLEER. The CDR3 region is CASSQLRGYFYEQYF. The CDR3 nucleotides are TGCGCCAGCAGCCAATTGCGCGGATACTTCTACGAGCAGTACTTC.

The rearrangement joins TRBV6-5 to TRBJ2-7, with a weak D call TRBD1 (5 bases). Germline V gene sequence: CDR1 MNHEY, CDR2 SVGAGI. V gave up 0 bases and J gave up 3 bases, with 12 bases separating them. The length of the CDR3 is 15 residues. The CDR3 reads CASSYSGRAHYEQYF. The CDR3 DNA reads TGTGCCAGCAGTTACTCAGGCAGGGCCCACTACGAGCAGTACTTC.

CDR3 coding DNA: TGTGCCAGCTCAAAGGACAGAGCCTACGAGCAGTACTTC. Protein product: CASSKDRAYEQYF. This chain joins TRBV18 and TRBJ2-7; tentatively, D is TRBD1 (6 bases). Trimming cost V 5 bases and J 2 bases, with 10 bases left between them. The CDR3 length is 13 residues. Germline V gives CDR1 KGHSH, CDR2 LQKENI. The full variable domain, its missing parts supplied by reference TRBV18 and TRBJ2-7, is NAGVMQNPRHLVRRRGQEARLRCSPMKGHSHVYWYRQLPEEGLKFMVYLQKENIIDESGMPKERFSAEFPKEGPSILRIQQVVRGDSAAYFCASSKDRAYEQYFGPGTRLTVT.

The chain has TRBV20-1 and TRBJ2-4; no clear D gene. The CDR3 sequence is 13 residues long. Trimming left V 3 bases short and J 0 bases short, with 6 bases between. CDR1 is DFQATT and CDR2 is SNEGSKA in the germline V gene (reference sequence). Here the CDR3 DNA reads TGCAGTGCTAGCCTTTTAGCCAAAAACATTCAGTACTTC. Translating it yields CSASLLAKNIQYF.

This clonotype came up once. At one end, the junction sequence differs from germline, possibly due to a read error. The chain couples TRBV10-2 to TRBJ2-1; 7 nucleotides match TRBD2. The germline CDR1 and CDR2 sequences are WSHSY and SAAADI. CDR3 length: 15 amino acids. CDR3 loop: CATSPYGAGYNEQFF. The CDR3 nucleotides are TGCGCCACCAGTCCTTATGGAGCGGGGTACAATGAGCAGTTCTTC.

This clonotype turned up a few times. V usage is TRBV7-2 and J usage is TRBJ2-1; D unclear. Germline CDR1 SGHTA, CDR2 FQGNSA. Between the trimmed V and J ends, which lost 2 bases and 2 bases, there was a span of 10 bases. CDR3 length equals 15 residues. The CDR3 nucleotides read TGTGCCAGCAGCTTAAGATGGCTAGCCTACAATGAGCAGTTCTTC. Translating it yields CASSLRWLAYNEQFF. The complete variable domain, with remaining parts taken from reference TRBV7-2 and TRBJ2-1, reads GAGVSQSPSNKVTEKGKDVELRCDPISGHTALYWYRQSLGQGLEFLIYFQGNSAPDKSGLPSDRFSAERTGGSVSTLTIQRTQQEDSAVYLCASSLRWLAYNEQFFGPGTRLTVL.

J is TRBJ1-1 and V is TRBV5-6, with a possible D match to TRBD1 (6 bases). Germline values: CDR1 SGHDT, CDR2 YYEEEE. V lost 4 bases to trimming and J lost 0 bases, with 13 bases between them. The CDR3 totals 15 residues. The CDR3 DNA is TGTGCCAGCAGCCGATTGGACAGAGTGAACACTGAAGCTTTCTTT. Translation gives CASSRLDRVNTEAFF.

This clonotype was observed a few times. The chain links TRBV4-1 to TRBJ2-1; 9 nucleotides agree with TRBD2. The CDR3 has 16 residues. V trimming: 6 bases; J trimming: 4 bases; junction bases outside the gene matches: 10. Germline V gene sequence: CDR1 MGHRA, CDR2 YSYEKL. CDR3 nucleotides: TGCGCCAGCAGGAGCCTAGCGGGACAGCTTTACAATGAGCAGTTCTTC. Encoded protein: CASRSLAGQLYNEQFF.

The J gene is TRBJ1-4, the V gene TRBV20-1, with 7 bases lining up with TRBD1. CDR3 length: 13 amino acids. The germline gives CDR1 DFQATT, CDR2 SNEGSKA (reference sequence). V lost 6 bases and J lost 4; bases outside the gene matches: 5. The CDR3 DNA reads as TGCAGTGCCAACCGGGACAGTAATGAAAAACTGTTTTTT. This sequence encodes CSANRDSNEKLFF.

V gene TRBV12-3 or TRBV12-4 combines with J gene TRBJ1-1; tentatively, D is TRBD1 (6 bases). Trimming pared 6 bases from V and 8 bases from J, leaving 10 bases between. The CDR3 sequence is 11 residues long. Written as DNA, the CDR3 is TGTGCCAGCAGGGACGACAGGGAAGCTTTCTTT. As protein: CASRDDREAFF.

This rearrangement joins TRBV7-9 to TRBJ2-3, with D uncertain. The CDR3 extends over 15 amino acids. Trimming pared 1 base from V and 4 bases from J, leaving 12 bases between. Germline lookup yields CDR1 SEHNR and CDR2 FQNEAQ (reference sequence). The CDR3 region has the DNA TGTGCCAGCAGCTTAGGACCCCAGCCCCCAGATACGCAGTATTTT. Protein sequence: CASSLGPQPPDTQYF.

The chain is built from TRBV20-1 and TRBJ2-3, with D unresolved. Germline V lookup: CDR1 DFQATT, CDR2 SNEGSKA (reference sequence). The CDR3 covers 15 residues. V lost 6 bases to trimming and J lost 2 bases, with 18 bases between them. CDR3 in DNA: TGCAGTGCACTCTTCTCAAGGATTTCCACAGATACGCAGTATTTT. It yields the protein CSALFSRISTDTQYF.